These 27 T cell receptor beta chains were all obtained from the same sample, sequenced in a study of blood T cell repertoires in COVID-19. Produced via immunoSEQ multiplex PCR; TCRdb's table is partial and in-frame only. The profile covers about 63,000 clones, with 80% to 90% appearing a single time and 9.5% to 15% taken by the ten largest. What was sequenced was peripheral blood. The receptors originated from a human donor in a cohort sampled during active COVID-19.

A few counts support this clone. The chain combines TRBV2 with TRBJ1-5; 12 nucleotides agree with TRBD1. Looked up from germline, CDR1 is SNHLY and CDR2 is FYNNEI. Germline trimming cut 0 bases from V and 5 bases from J; bases unmatched to any gene: 5. This CDR3 contains 17 residues. This chain's CDR3 is CASSEALGTGGDQPQHF. The DNA for the CDR3 is TGTGCCAGCAGTGAAGCGCTTGGGACAGGGGGCGATCAGCCCCAGCATTTT.

This sequence joins TRBV5-1 and TRBJ1-2; D unclear. CDR3 size: 14 residues. The germline CDR1 and CDR2 sequences are SGHRS and YFSETQ. V was cut by 3 bases and J by 3 bases, with 12 bases left in between. The CDR3 is CASSSLSNYYGYTF. DNA for the CDR3: TGCGCCAGCAGCTCCTTAAGTAACTACTATGGCTACACCTTC.

Concerning this clone itself: Other nucleotide sequences in the sample specify the same CDR3. V and J are TRBV4-3 and TRBJ2-7; a possible D gene is TRBD1 (6 bases). Germline CDR1 is LGHNA and CDR2 is YSLEER. V lost 0 bases and J 2 bases, leaving 8 bases between the germline ends. The length of the CDR3 is 14 residues. CDR3 sequence (DNA): TGCGCCAGCAGCCAAGACCCAGGGGCCTACGAGCAGTACTTC. This sequence encodes CASSQDPGAYEQYF.

The rearrangement uses TRBV5-1 and TRBJ2-5; maybe TRBD1 (6 bases). Per germline, CDR1 SGHRS and CDR2 YFSETQ. V dropped 0 bases and J dropped 4 bases, with 7 bases sitting between them. The CDR3 length is 13 residues. This CDR3 is CASSLARGETQYF. The CDR3 nucleotides read TGCGCCAGCAGCTTGGCCAGGGGAGAGACCCAGTACTTC.

V gene TRBV11-2 combines with J gene TRBJ2-1, with 9 bases matching TRBD2. Germline CDR1 reads SGHAT; CDR2 reads FQNNGV. With V trimmed by 5 bases and J by 0 bases, 2 bases remained unmatched. This CDR3 is built from 15 residues. The CDR3 DNA sequence: TGTGCCAGCAGCGTTAGCGGGGGCTCCTACAATGAGCAGTTCTTC. Residues: CASSVSGGSYNEQFF.

This chain connects TRBV2 to TRBJ1-4; a weak D match, TRBD1 (5 bases). V lost 8 bases, J lost 6 bases, and 19 bases lay in between. The germline V gene has CDR1 SNHLY and CDR2 FYNNEI. This CDR3 comprises 15 residues. CDR3 in DNA: TGTGCCAGCCGATACAGGCGGGAGTTAGATGAAAAACTGTTTTTT. As protein: CASRYRRELDEKLFF.

The chain couples TRBV30 to TRBJ2-7, with D unclear. There are 12 residues in the CDR3. Trimming pared 0 bases from V and 6 bases from J, leaving 9 bases between. Germline assignment: CDR1 GTSNPN and CDR2 SVGIG (reference sequence). The CDR3 loop is CAWSVLVSEQYF. The CDR3 region has the DNA TGTGCCTGGAGTGTACTTGTTTCCGAGCAGTACTTC.

In this sample, this clone turned up once. CDR3 residues: CASSLSSGMEPQHF. The DNA of the CDR3 is TGTGCCAGCAGTTTATCATCGGGGATGGAGCCCCAGCATTTT. The gene calls are TRBV27 and TRBJ1-5; D ambiguous. Trimming took 0 bases from V and 8 from J, leaving 11 bases between them. Germline-derived CDR1 and CDR2 are MNHEY and SMNVEV (reference sequence). CDR3 length: 14 residues.

This chain joins TRBV28 and TRBJ2-1; 7 nucleotides match TRBD2. Per germline, CDR1 MDHEN and CDR2 SYDVKM. The CDR3 is made up of 13 amino acids. The V gene end was trimmed by 6 bases and the J gene end by 6 bases; junction bases not matched to a gene: 5. The CDR3, as DNA: TGTGCCAGCAGAGGACTAGGTCCCAATGAGCAGTTCTTC. Its protein product is CASRGLGPNEQFF.

The V gene is TRBV6-4, the J gene TRBJ1-6; D is unresolved. V was shortened by 4 bases and J by 6 bases, with 7 bases between the two germline ends. The CDR3 is 13 residues long. Germline assignment: CDR1 MRHNA and CDR2 SNTAGT. The CDR3 region has the DNA TGTGCCAGCAGTGTGCAGTTTAATTCACCCCTCCACTTT. This translates into CASSVQFNSPLHF.

This sequence joins TRBV16 and TRBJ2-7, with D possibly matching TRBD2 (6 bases). CDR3 length equals 12 residues. CDR1 is KGHSY, CDR2 FQNENV, per germline. Trimming stripped 3 bases from V and 6 bases from J, with 9 bases between. This CDR3 reads CASSHGGVEQYF. CDR3 DNA: TGTGCCAGCAGCCATGGAGGGGTCGAGCAGTACTTC.

In its sample, this clone was seen a few times. The chain is built from TRBV7-9 and TRBJ1-2; D remains ambiguous. V gave up 5 bases and J gave up 9 bases, with 19 bases separating them. The CDR3 extends over 14 amino acids. Germline CDR1 is SEHNR and CDR2 is FQNEAQ (reference sequence). The CDR3: CASSPLGGRTSYTF. CDR3 bases: TGTGCCAGCAGCCCGTTGGGCGGGCGGACTAGCTACACCTTC.

This chain uses TRBV4-1 with TRBJ1-4; TRBD1 is a possible D gene (5 bases). Trimming shortened V by 0 bases and J by 3 bases, and 8 bases separated the two germline ends. The CDR3 runs 15 residues. The germline CDR1 and CDR2 sequences are MGHRA and YSYEKL. This CDR3 reads CASSQDQGSNEKLFF. DNA of the CDR3: TGCGCCAGCAGCCAAGATCAGGGCTCTAATGAAAAACTGTTTTTT.

The rearrangement joins TRBV6-4 to TRBJ2-5; TRBD2 aligns across 13 bases. This CDR3 contains 15 residues. Germline trimming cut 3 bases from V and 2 bases from J; bases unmatched to any gene: 0. CDR1 and CDR2 (germline): MRHNA, SNTAGT. CDR3 bases: TGTGCCAGCAGTGAACTAGCGGGGGGGCAAGAGACCCAGTACTTC. Its protein product is CASSELAGGQETQYF.

This clone has a handful of counts. V gene TRBV7-9 combines with J gene TRBJ1-1; TRBD1 matches at 10 bases. This CDR3 is built from 13 residues. CDR1 is SEHNR and CDR2 is FQNEAQ in the germline V gene (reference sequence). The V segment lost 11 bases and the J segment 3 bases; nucleotides outside the gene matches: 6. The CDR3 DNA is TGTGCCGGAAGACAGGGGGCCCACACTGAAGCTTTCTTT. Translation: CAGRQGAHTEAFF.

V and J are TRBV18 and TRBJ1-2; 8 bases line up with TRBD1. The CDR3 has 14 residues. CDR1 is KGHSH, CDR2 LQKENI, per germline. Germline trimming cut 3 bases from V and 4 bases from J; bases unmatched to any gene: 4. DNA of the CDR3: TGTGCCAGCTCACCCCGGACAGGGTCCTATGGCTACACCTTC. This sequence encodes CASSPRTGSYGYTF.

This chain links TRBV6-5 with TRBJ2-7, with TRBD2 as a possible D gene (5 bases). The CDR3 is 15 amino acids. CDR1 is MNHEY and CDR2 is SVGAGI in the germline V gene. V lost 2 bases to trimming and J lost 0 bases, with 11 bases between them. The DNA of the CDR3 is TGTGCCAGCAGTTACATCCCGACTACCTCCTACGAGCAGTACTTC. Protein sequence: CASSYIPTTSYEQYF.

The chain links TRBV19 to TRBJ1-1; D gene unclear. V was trimmed by 4 bases and J by 3 bases, leaving 12 bases between them. Germline CDR1 and CDR2: LNHDA and SQIVND (reference sequence). This CDR3 comprises 14 residues. This CDR3 reads CASSSRAGDTEAFF. The CDR3 DNA reads TGTGCCAGTAGTAGTCGGGCGGGCGACACTGAAGCTTTCTTT.

Of note for this clone: In the same sample, other DNA sequences code for this CDR3. The V call is TRBV11-2, the J call TRBJ1-1; the D gene is possibly TRBD1 (6 bases). The V gene's germline CDR1 is SGHAT and CDR2 FQNNGV. This CDR3 has 14 amino acids. Trimming took off 2 bases at V and 0 bases at J, with 7 bases between the two ends. The CDR3 nucleotides read TGTGCCAGCAGCTTAACAGGGATGAACACTGAAGCTTTCTTT. It encodes CASSLTGMNTEAFF.

This chain's CDR3 is CASSEWQNAYEQYF. DNA of the CDR3: TGTGCCAGCAGTGAATGGCAGAACGCCTACGAGCAGTACTTC. The chain couples TRBV2 to TRBJ2-7; D not resolved. Germline CDR1 SNHLY, CDR2 FYNNEI. V was trimmed by 2 bases and J by 2 bases, leaving 10 bases between them. The CDR3 loop spans 14 amino acids.

This clone was counted a single time. The J gene is TRBJ2-7, the V gene TRBV6-1, with TRBD2 identical over 11 bases. CDR1 MNHNS and CDR2 SASEGT come from the germline V gene. This CDR3 comprises 17 residues. The V segment lost 4 bases and the J segment 7 bases; nucleotides outside the gene matches: 15. CDR3 coding DNA: TGTGCCAGCAGTGCTAGGGGGCTAGCGGGAGGTTTGGGGGAGCAGTACTTC. Translating it yields CASSARGLAGGLGEQYF.

The gene calls are TRBV3-1 (or the pseudogene TRBV3-2) and TRBJ2-5; no firm D call. This CDR3 region has 14 residues. Germline assignment: CDR1 LGHDT and CDR2 YNNKEL (reference sequence). The ends were cut back, 0 bases at V and 5 bases at J, with 10 bases in the middle. The CDR3 loop reads CASSQEDSYETQYF. DNA of the CDR3: TGTGCCAGCAGCCAAGAAGACTCCTATGAGACCCAGTACTTC.

The rearrangement uses TRBV7-9 and TRBJ1-1; D gene uncertain. V was clipped by 10 bases and J by 0 bases, with 12 bases between them. The V gene's germline CDR1 is SEHNR and CDR2 FQNEAQ (reference sequence). This CDR3 spans 13 amino acids. CDR3 nucleotide sequence: TGTGCCACCTCAGAGGTCATGAACACTGAAGCTTTCTTT. Translating it yields CATSEVMNTEAFF.

J is TRBJ2-1 and V is TRBV7-2, with D possibly TRBD2 on 5 matching bases. CDR1 and CDR2 (germline): SGHTA, FQGNSA. The CDR3 runs 15 residues. Trimming left V 7 bases short and J 0 bases short, with 13 bases between. In nucleotides, the CDR3 is TGTGCCAGCACGCCGGACTGGAGCTCCTACAATGAGCAGTTCTTC. Translating gives CASTPDWSSYNEQFF.

The chain employs TRBV15 and TRBJ1-3; D is unresolved. This CDR3 has 15 amino acids. From germline, CDR1 is LNHNV and CDR2 YYDKDF (reference sequence). The V end lost 3 bases, the J end lost 0 bases, and 9 bases lay between the germline ends. CDR3 sequence: CATSRAAASGNTIYF. For the CDR3, the DNA is TGTGCCACCAGCAGGGCCGCGGCCTCTGGAAACACCATATATTTT. Drawing the rest from reference TRBV15 and TRBJ1-3, the complete variable domain is DAMVIQNPRYQVTQFGKPVTLSCSQTLNHNVMYWYQQKSSQAPKLLFHYYDKDFNNEADTPDNFQSRRPNTSFCFLDIRSPGLGDTAMYLCATSRAAASGNTIYFGEGSWLTVV.

This chain joins TRBV29-1 and TRBJ1-2, with D possibly TRBD1 on 6 matching bases. This CDR3 is built from 17 residues. V was shortened by 2 bases and J by 5 bases, with 24 bases between the two germline ends. The germline gives CDR1 SQVTM, CDR2 ANQGSEA. The CDR3 sequence is CSVERNTAGQPKYGYTF. Here the CDR3 DNA reads TGCAGCGTTGAACGTAACACCGCCGGACAGCCGAAATATGGCTACACCTTC.

The chain carries TRBV3-1 (or the pseudogene TRBV3-2) and TRBJ2-3; TRBD2 matches at 7 bases. Looked up from germline, CDR1 is LGHDT and CDR2 is YNNKEL (reference sequence). CDR3 length: 13 amino acids. With 1 base clipped from V and 6 bases from J, the junction kept 1 base outside the gene matches. The CDR3 region has the DNA TGTGCCAGCAGCCAAGGGGGGGGTGATACGCAGTATTTT. Its translation: CASSQGGGDTQYF.